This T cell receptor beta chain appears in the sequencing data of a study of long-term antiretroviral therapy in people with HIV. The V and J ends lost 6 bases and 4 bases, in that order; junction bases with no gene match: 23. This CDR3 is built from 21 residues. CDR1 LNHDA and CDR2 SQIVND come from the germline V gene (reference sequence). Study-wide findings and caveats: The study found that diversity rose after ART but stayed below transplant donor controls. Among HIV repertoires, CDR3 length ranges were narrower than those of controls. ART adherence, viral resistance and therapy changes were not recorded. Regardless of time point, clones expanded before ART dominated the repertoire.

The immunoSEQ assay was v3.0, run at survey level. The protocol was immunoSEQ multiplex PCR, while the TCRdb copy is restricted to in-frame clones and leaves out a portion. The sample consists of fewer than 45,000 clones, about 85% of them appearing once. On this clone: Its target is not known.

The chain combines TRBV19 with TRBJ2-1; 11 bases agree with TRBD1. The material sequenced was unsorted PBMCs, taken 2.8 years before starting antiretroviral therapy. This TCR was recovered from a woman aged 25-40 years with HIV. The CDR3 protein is CASSVTNRDRGARDPYNEQFF. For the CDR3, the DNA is TGTGCCAGTAGCGTAACCAACCGGGACAGGGGGGCGAGGGACCCTTACAATGAGCAGTTCTTC. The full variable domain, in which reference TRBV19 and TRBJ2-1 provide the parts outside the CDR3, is DGGITQSPKYLFRKEGQNVTLSCEQNLNHDAMYWYRQDPGQGLRLIYYSQIVNDFQKGDIAEGYSVSREKKESFPLTVTSAQKNPTAFYLCASSVTNRDRGARDPYNEQFFGPGTRLTVL.